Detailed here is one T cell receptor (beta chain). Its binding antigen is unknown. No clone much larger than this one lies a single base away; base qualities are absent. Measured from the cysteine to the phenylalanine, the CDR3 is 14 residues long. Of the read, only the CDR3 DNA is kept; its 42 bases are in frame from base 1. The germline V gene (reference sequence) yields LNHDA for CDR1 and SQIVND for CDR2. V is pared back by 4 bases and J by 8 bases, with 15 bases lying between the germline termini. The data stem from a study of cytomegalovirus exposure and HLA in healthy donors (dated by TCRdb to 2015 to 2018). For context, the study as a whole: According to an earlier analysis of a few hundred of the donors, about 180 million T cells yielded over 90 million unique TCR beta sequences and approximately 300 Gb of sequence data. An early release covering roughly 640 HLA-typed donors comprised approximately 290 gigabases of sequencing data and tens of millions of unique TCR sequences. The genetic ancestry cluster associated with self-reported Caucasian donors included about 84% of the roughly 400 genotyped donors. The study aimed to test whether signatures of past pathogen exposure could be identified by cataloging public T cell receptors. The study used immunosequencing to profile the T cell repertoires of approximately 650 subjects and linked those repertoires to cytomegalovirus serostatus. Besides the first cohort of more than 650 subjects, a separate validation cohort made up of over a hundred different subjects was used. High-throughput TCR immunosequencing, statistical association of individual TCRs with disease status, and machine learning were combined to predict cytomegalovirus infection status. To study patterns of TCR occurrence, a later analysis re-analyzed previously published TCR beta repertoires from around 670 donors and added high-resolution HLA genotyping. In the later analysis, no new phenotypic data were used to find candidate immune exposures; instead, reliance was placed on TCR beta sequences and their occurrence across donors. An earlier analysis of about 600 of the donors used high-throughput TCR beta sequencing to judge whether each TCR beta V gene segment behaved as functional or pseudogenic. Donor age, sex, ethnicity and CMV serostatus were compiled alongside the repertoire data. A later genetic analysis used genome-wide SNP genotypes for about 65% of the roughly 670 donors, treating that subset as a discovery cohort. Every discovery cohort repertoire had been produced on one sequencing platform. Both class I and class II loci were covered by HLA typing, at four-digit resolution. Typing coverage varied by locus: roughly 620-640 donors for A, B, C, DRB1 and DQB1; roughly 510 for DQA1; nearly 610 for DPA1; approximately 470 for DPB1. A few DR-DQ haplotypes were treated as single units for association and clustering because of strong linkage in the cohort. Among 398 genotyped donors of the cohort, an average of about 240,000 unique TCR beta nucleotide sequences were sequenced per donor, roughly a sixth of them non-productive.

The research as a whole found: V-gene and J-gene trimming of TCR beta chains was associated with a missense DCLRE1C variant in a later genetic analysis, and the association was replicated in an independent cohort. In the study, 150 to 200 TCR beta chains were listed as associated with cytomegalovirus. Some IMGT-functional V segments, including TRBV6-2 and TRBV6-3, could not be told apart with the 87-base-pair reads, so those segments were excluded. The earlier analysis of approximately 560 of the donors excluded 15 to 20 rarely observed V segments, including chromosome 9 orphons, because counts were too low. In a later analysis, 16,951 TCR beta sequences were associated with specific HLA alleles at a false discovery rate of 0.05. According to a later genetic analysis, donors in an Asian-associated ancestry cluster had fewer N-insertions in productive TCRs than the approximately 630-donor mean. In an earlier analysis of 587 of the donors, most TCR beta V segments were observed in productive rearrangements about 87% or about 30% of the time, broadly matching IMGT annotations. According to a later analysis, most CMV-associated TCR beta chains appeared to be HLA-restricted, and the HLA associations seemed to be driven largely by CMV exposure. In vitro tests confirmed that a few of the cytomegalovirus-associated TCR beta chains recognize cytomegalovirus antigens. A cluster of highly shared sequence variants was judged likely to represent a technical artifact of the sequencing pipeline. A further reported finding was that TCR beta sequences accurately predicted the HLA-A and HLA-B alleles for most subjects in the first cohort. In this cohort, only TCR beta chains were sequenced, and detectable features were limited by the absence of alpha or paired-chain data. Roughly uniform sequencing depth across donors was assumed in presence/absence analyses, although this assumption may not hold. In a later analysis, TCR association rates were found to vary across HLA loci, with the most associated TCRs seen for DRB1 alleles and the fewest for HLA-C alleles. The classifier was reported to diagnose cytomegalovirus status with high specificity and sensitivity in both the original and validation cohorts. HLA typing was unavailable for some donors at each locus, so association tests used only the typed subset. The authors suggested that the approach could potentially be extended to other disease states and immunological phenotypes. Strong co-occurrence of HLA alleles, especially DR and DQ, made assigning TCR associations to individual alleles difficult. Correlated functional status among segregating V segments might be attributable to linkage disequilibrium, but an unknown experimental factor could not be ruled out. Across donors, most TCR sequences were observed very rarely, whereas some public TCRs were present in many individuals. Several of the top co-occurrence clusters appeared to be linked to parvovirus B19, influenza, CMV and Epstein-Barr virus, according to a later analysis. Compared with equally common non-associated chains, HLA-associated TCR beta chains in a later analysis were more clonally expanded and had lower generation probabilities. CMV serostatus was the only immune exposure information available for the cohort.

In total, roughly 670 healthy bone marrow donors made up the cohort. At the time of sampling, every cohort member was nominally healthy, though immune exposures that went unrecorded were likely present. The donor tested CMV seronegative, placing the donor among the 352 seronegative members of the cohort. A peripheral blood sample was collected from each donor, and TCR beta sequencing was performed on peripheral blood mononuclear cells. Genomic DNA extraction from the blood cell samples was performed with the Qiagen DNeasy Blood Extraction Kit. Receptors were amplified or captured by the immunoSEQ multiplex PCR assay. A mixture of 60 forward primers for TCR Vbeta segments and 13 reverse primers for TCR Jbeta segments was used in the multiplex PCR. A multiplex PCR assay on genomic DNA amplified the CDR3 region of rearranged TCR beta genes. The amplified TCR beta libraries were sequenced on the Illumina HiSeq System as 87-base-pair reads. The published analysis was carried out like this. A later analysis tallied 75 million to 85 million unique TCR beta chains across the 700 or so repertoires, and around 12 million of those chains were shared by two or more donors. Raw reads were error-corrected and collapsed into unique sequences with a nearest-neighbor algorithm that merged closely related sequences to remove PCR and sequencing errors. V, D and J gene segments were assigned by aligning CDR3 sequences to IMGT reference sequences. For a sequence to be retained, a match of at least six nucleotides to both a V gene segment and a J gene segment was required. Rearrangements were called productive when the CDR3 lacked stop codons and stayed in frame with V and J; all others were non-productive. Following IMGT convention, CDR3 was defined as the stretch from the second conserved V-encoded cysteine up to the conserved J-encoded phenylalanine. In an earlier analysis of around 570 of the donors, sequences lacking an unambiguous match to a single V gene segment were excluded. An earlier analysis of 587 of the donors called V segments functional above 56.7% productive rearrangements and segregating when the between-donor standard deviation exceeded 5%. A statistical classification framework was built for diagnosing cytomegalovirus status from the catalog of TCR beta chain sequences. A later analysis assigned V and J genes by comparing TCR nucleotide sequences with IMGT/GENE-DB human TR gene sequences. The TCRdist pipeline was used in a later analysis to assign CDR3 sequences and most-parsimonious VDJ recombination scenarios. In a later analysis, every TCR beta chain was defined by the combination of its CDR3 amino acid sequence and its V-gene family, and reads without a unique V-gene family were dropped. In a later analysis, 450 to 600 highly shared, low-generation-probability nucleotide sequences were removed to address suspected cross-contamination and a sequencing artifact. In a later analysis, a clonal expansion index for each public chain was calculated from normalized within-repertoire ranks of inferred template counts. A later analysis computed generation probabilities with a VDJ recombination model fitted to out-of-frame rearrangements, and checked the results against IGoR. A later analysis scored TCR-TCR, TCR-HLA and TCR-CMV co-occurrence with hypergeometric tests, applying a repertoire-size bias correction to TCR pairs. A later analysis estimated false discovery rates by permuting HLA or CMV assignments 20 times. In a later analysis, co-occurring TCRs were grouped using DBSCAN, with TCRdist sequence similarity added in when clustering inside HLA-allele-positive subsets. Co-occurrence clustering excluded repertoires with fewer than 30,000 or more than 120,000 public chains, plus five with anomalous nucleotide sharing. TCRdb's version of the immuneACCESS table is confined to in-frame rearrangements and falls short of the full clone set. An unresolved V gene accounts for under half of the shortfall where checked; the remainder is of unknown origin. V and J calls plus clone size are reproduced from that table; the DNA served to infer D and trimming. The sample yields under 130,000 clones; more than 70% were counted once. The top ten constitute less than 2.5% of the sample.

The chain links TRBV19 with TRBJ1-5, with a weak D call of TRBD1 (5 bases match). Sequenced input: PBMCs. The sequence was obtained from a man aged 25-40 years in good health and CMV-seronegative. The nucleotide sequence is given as TGTGCCAGTAGTACGAACAGGTACTGGGAGCCCCAGCATTTT. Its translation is CASSTNRYWEPQHF.